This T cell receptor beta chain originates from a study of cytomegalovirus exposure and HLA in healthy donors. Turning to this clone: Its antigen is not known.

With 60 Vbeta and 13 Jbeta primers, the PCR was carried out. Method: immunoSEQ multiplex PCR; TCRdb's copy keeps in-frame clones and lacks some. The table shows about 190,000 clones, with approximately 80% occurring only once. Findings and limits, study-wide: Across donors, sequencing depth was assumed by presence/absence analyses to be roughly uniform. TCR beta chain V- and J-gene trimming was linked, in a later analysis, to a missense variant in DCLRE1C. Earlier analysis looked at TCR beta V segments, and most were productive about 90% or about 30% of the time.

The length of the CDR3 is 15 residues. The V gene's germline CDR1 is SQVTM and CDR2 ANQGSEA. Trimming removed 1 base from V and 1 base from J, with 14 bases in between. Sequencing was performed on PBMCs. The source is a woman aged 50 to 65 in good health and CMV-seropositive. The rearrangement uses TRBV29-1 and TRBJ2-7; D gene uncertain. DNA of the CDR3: TGCAGCGTTGAAGGTACGGAGAGAAATTCCTACGAGCAGTACTTC. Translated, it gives CSVEGTERNSYEQYF.